This TCR beta chain was observed in a study of cytomegalovirus exposure and HLA in healthy donors. Overall study results and limits: An Asian-associated ancestry cluster reportedly showed fewer N-insertions than the approximately 620-donor mean in a later analysis. Cytomegalovirus status was reportedly diagnosed by the classifier with high specificity and sensitivity.

This clone was detected only a few times. What it recognizes is unknown. The PCR had 60 Vbeta and 13 Jbeta primers. Assay used: immunoSEQ multiplex PCR; TCRdb lists only in-frame clones, some missing. The data contain nearly 100,000 clones, approximately 9% of them seen just once; the ten biggest clones take up around 5%. The CDR3 contains 14 residues. V lost 6 bases and J lost 0, with 9 bases in between. Germline assignment: CDR1 MRHNA and CDR2 SNTAGT. Sequencing was performed on PBMCs. The sequence was obtained from a man aged 45-65 years in good health and CMV-seropositive. The V call is TRBV6-4, the J call TRBJ2-4; maybe TRBD1 (6 bases). CDR3 sequence: CASSKQGAKNIQYF. The CDR3 DNA reads TGTGCCAGCAGCAAACAGGGAGCCAAAAACATTCAGTACTTC.